This TCR beta chain was recovered during a study of blood T cell repertoires in COVID-19 (dated by TCRdb to 2019 to 2021). Background for the entire study: Collaborator samples came from the United States, Italy and Spain and covered acute and convalescent phases of COVID-19. Where available, HLA class I and class II types were obtained from metadata supplied by the sample provider rather than from assay-based typing. The repertoires were released in a freely available public database meant as a resource for research on the immune response to SARS-CoV-2. Nearly every sample came with metadata listing a de-identified subject ID, COVID-19 status, age in years and sex. The material from the prospective study consisted of cDNA or gDNA derived from T cells, B-cell-depleted T cells, or PBMCs. Deeply sampled blood TCRbeta repertoires from subjects exposed to, actively infected with, or recovered from COVID-19 were included in the dataset. The samples were drawn from the first 160 participants of the ongoing ImmuneRACE study and from under 1,500 subjects provided by 6 global collaborators. What the work shows at the level of the full study, not this receptor alone: The quantity of clinical and demographic metadata differed by source and by participant and was supplied without curation.

One collaborating source in Seattle enrolled patients while the patients were actively infected and followed the patients over time throughout the course of disease. Whole blood was collected in K2EDTA tubes by collaborating institutions according to the institutions' own protocols. For TCRbeta analysis, collaborator samples were shipped as frozen whole blood, as isolated PBMCs, or as DNA extracted from either sample type. The immunoSEQ Assay, a bias-controlled multiplex PCR, was used to amplify TCRbeta CDR3 regions from genomic DNA. The published analysis was carried out like this. Within the assay, amplification of reference gene primers was used to estimate how many nucleated cells each sample contained. Sequence reads were collapsed and filtered to measure the absolute abundance of every unique TCRbeta CDR3 rearrangement. For each sample, productive Simpson clonality was calculated as the square root of Simpson's diversity index over productive rearrangements. This immuneACCESS table, as held by TCRdb, lists in-frame sequences with V and J called but not all clones. Of the missing ones, under half trace to an unresolved V gene in checked studies; the others have no known cause. V and J calls and clone size are as listed in that table; D and trimming were resolved from the DNA. This sample has 150,000 or so clones in its table, and around 87% of those were observed once. The ten largest clones represent 13% of the sample.

V is reduced by 4 bases and J by 0 bases, leaving a spacing of 7 bases between them. The CDR3 spans 14 residues, from the cysteine through the phenylalanine. Just the 42-base CDR3 DNA is kept, in frame starting at base 1. Via the germline V gene, CDR1 is ENHRY and CDR2 SYGVKD. A few counts support this clone. Its binding antigen is unknown. No clone much larger than this one lies a single base away; base qualities are absent. Sequencing was done on a sample of peripheral blood. The source is a man aged 18 to 30 with COVID-19, enrolled during active disease. The sequence is built from TRBV10-3 and TRBJ1-5; the D gene is perhaps TRBD1, from 5 matching bases. The DNA is as follows: TGTGCCATCAGTGCGGGGGATAGCAATCAGCCCCAGCATTTT. Its protein reads: CAISAGDSNQPQHF.